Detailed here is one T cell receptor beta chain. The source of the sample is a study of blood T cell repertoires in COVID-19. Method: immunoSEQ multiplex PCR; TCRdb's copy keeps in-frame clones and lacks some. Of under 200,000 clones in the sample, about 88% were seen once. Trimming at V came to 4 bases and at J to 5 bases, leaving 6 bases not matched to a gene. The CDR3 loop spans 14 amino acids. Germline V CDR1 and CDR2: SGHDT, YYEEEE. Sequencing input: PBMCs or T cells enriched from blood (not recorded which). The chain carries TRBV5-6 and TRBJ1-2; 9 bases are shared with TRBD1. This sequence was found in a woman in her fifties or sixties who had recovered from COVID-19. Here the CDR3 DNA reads TGTGCCAGCAGCCCGGACAGGGGATATTATGGCTACACCTTC. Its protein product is CASSPDRGYYGYTF. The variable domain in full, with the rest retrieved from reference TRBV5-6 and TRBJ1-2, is DAGVTQSPTHLIKTRGQQVTLRCSPKSGHDTVSWYQQALGQGPQFIFQYYEEEERQRGNFPDRFSGHQFPNYSSELNVNALLLGDSALYLCASSPDRGYYGYTFGSGTRLTVV.